These 18 T cell receptor beta chains came from one sample sequenced in a study of T cell responses to AZD1222 COVID-19 vaccine. The protocol was immunoSEQ multiplex PCR, while the TCRdb copy is restricted to in-frame clones and leaves out a portion. Of about 150,000 clones detected, 90% appear once; the ten largest clones hold approximately 19%. Sample: peripheral blood, taken on day 0 of AZD1222 vaccination. The receptors derive from an adult in good health.

V is TRBV24-1 and J is TRBJ2-1; 7 positions agree with TRBD2. Germline assignment: CDR1 KGHDR and CDR2 SFDVKD. V dropped 4 bases and J dropped 0; count of bases not matched to a gene: 2. The CDR3 spans 15 residues. The CDR3 sequence is CATSERGSSYNEQFF. The CDR3 DNA sequence: TGTGCCACCAGTGAGCGCGGGAGCTCCTACAATGAGCAGTTCTTC.

The rearrangement uses TRBV6-5 and TRBJ1-2, with TRBD1 matching 7 bases. CDR1 is MNHEY, CDR2 SVGAGI, per germline. J gave up 6 bases and V 10 bases, and 11 bases lay outside the gene matches. The CDR3 has 13 amino acids. As DNA, the CDR3 is TGTGCCATCCTAACCCGACAGGGTCATGGCTACACCTTC. Protein sequence: CAILTRQGHGYTF.

DNA for the CDR3: TGTGCCAGCAGCTACCCCGGGACGACTGGAAACACCATATATTTT. It yields the protein CASSYPGTTGNTIYF. This chain connects TRBV7-9 to TRBJ1-3; TRBD1 is a possible D gene (5 bases). Germline loops: CDR1 SEHNR, CDR2 FQNEAQ (reference sequence). V was shortened by 4 bases and J by 2 bases, with 12 bases between the two germline ends. This CDR3 comprises 15 residues.

The genes are TRBV30 and TRBJ1-1; D is unclear. There are 12 residues in the CDR3. The V gene lost 0 bases and the J gene lost 7 bases, with 9 bases spanning the gap. The germline CDR1 and CDR2 sequences are GTSNPN and SVGIG (reference sequence). CDR3 in DNA: TGTGCCTGGAGTGTACCCCAGCTTGAAGCTTTCTTT. The encoded protein is CAWSVPQLEAFF.

The rearrangement links TRBV19 to TRBJ2-5, with TRBD2 as a possible D gene (5 bases). Trimming pared 10 bases from V and 3 bases from J, leaving 21 bases between. The CDR3 has 15 amino acids. The germline V gene encodes CDR1 LNHDA and CDR2 SQIVND (reference sequence). The CDR3 sequence is CAISRTWGAKETQYF. The CDR3 DNA follows: TGTGCCATCTCCAGGACGTGGGGAGCCAAAGAGACCCAGTACTTC. Full variable domain (outside the CDR3, taken from reference TRBV19 and TRBJ2-5): DGGITQSPKYLFRKEGQNVTLSCEQNLNHDAMYWYRQDPGQGLRLIYYSQIVNDFQKGDIAEGYSVSREKKESFPLTVTSAQKNPTAFYLCAISRTWGAKETQYFGPGTRLLVL.

This sequence joins TRBV5-1 and TRBJ1-1, with TRBD1 matching over 10 bases. V shed 4 bases and J 5 bases; nucleotides not matched to a gene: 8. Germline V gene data show CDR1 as SGHRS and CDR2 as YFSETQ. The CDR3 consists of 15 residues. CDR3: CASSLRSGQGTEAFF. CDR3 in DNA: TGCGCCAGCAGCCTAAGGTCGGGACAGGGGACTGAAGCTTTCTTT. The whole variable domain, remainder taken from reference TRBV5-1 and TRBJ1-1, is KAGVTQTPRYLIKTRGQQVTLSCSPISGHRSVSWYQQTPGQGLQFLFEYFSETQRNKGNFPGRFSGRQFSNSRSEMNVSTLELGDSALYLCASSLRSGQGTEAFFGQGTRLTVV.

This clone was seen only once. The chain recombines TRBV16 with TRBJ2-1; 7 nucleotides agree with TRBD2. Germline loops: CDR1 KGHSY, CDR2 FQNENV. V lost 4 bases to trimming and J lost 8 bases; unmatched junction nucleotides: 2. CDR3 length: 12 residues. CDR3 bases: TGTGCCAGCAGCCTGACTAGCTATGAGCAGTTCTTC. Translating gives CASSLTSYEQFF.

The V and J genes are TRBV9 and TRBJ2-7, with 7 positions matching TRBD1. Trimming removed 2 bases from V and 6 bases from J; junction bases left unmatched: 8. Germline V gives CDR1 SGDLS, CDR2 YYNGEE. The CDR3 contains 14 residues. The CDR3: CASSVSTGASEQYF. The CDR3 DNA follows: TGTGCCAGCAGCGTCTCCACAGGGGCCTCCGAGCAGTACTTC.

The J gene is TRBJ2-7, the V gene TRBV7-2, with D hard to call. V shed 1 base and J shed 0 bases, with 7 bases lying between them. Germline V gene data show CDR1 as SGHTA and CDR2 as FQGNSA. CDR3 length: 14 amino acids. Written as DNA, the CDR3 is TGTGCCAGCAGCTTAGTGGCAGGCTCCTACGAGCAGTACTTC. It codes for CASSLVAGSYEQYF.

The rearrangement uses TRBV5-1 and TRBJ2-2; D gene ambiguous. Germline assignment: CDR1 SGHRS and CDR2 YFSETQ. Deletions cut 1 base from V and 5 bases from J, with 9 bases between. The CDR3 extends over 14 amino acids. CDR3 region: CASSLTGPTGELFF. The CDR3 DNA is TGCGCCAGCAGCTTGACGGGTCCGACCGGGGAGCTGTTTTTT.

The chain joins TRBV5-1 to TRBJ1-1; D perhaps matches TRBD1 (5 bases). The CDR3 extends over 13 amino acids. From germline, CDR1 is SGHRS and CDR2 YFSETQ. V shed 0 bases and J shed 11 bases, with 14 bases lying between them. The CDR3 loop is CASSLAGRDSAFF. The CDR3 nucleotides read TGCGCCAGCAGCTTGGCCGGCAGGGATTCTGCTTTCTTT.

CDR3 coding DNA: TGTGCCTGGAGTGGTGGACAGGGCCGGTACCAAGAGACCCAGTACTTC. Translation gives CAWSGGQGRYQETQYF. The chain couples TRBV30 to TRBJ2-5; 8 bases fit TRBD1. CDR1 and CDR2 (germline): GTSNPN, SVGIG (reference sequence). The CDR3 extends over 16 amino acids. V lost 1 base to trimming and J lost 0 bases; unmatched junction nucleotides: 7.

This chain connects TRBV18 to TRBJ1-6; D is possibly TRBD1 (5 bases). The CDR3 runs to 15 residues. V dropped 3 bases and J dropped 5 bases, with 11 bases sitting between them. Germline V CDR1 and CDR2: KGHSH, LQKENI. The CDR3 here is CASSPVGGDNSPLHF. The CDR3, as DNA: TGTGCCAGCTCACCGGTGGGAGGGGATAATTCACCCCTCCACTTT.

This chain links TRBV2 with TRBJ1-2, with D hard to call. This CDR3 has 13 residues. Germline CDR1 reads SNHLY; CDR2 reads FYNNEI. Trimming left V 3 bases short and J 2 bases short, with 7 bases between. CDR3 in amino acids: CASSDPGNYGYTF. As DNA, the CDR3 is TGTGCCAGCAGTGACCCGGGGAACTATGGCTACACCTTC.

The chain joins TRBV19 to TRBJ1-1; 7 nucleotides match TRBD1. CDR3 length: 16 residues. Germline V lookup: CDR1 LNHDA, CDR2 SQIVND (reference sequence). Trimming at V came to 3 bases and at J to 0 bases, leaving 7 bases not matched to a gene. The CDR3 nucleotides are TGTGCCAGTAGTATGGTAGGGGGCACGCTGAACACTGAAGCTTTCTTT. This sequence encodes CASSMVGGTLNTEAFF.

This clone was detected only once. V gene TRBV20-1 combines with J gene TRBJ1-2, with 7 bases that match TRBD1. CDR3 size: 13 residues. Unmatched junction bases numbered 4, after V lost 3 bases and J lost 3 bases. Germline V gene data show CDR1 as DFQATT and CDR2 as SNEGSKA (reference sequence). CDR3 sequence reads: CSASIDRDYGYTF. The CDR3 DNA reads as TGCAGTGCTAGTATCGACAGGGACTATGGCTACACCTTC.

The chain carries TRBV10-3 and TRBJ1-1, with a tentative D call TRBD1 (5 bases). Per the germline V gene, CDR1 is ENHRY and CDR2 is SYGVKD. Trimming shortened V by 0 bases and J by 10 bases, and 15 bases separated the two germline ends. This CDR3 spans 14 amino acids. The CDR3 loop reads CAISESRGTWGAFF. The CDR3 nucleotides are TGTGCCATCAGTGAGTCGAGAGGGACCTGGGGAGCTTTCTTT.

This clone was found once. The chain joins TRBV6-4 to TRBJ1-1; no reliable D call. The CDR3 has 16 amino acids. Looked up from germline, CDR1 is MRHNA and CDR2 is SNTAGT. V gave up 4 bases and J gave up 5 bases, with 20 bases separating them. This chain's CDR3 is CASSARNGQAFTEAFF. The CDR3, as DNA: TGTGCCAGCAGTGCTAGGAACGGTCAGGCGTTTACTGAAGCTTTCTTT.